The 16 T cell receptor beta chains reported below all come from one sample, sequenced in a study of early T cells in non-severe SARS-CoV-2 infection. MiXCR, applied by TCRdb to the 5' RACE reads, yields one record per CDR3 protein. The sample carries about 68,000 distinct CDR3 sequences, 10% to 15% recorded once. Sequencing was done on a sample of whole blood. The source of these receptors is an adult who was a healthcare worker with PCR-confirmed SARS-CoV-2 infection or an uninfected control (not recorded which).

V usage is TRBV5-6 and J usage is TRBJ2-3; D is unresolved. The length of the CDR3 is 14 residues. CDR1 SGHDT and CDR2 YYEEEE come from the germline V gene. Trimming removed 2 bases at V and 2 bases at J, with 9 bases between. The CDR3 DNA reads as TGTGCCAGCAGCTTCGCGGAGACCACAGATACGCAGTATTTT. It translates to CASSFAETTDTQYF.

The sample holds a few counts of this clonotype. V and J are TRBV6-5 and TRBJ2-3; 10 bases agree with TRBD2. CDR1 and CDR2 from the germline V gene are MNHEY and SVGAGI. With 8 bases clipped from V and 0 bases from J, the junction kept 8 bases outside the gene matches. The CDR3 consists of 16 residues. The CDR3 sequence: CASSTSGRASTDTQYF. CDR3 DNA: TGTGCCAGCTCGACTAGCGGGCGCGCTAGCACAGATACGCAGTATTTT.

This clonotype was counted many times. The chain joins TRBV12-3 or TRBV12-4 to TRBJ2-3, with D possibly matching TRBD2 (5 bases). This CDR3 is built from 15 residues. The germline V and J ends were trimmed by 5 bases and 6 bases, with 18 bases remaining between them. CDR3 amino acids: CASSQYLILGDTQYF. CDR3 in DNA: TGTGCCAGCAGTCAATACTTAATACTAGGGGATACGCAGTATTTT.

This clonotype was seen at least ten times. This sequence joins TRBV20-1 and TRBJ2-7; 13 bases agree with TRBD2. This CDR3 contains 16 residues. V shed 6 bases and J 0 bases; nucleotides not matched to a gene: 8. CDR1 DFQATT and CDR2 SNEGSKA come from the germline V gene (reference sequence). CDR3 DNA sequence: TGCAGTGCAACGGGACTAGCGGGGAGTCCCTCCTACGAGCAGTACTTC. Translation gives CSATGLAGSPSYEQYF.

The chain carries TRBV29-1 and TRBJ2-5; D is perhaps TRBD2 (6 bases). Germline V gene data show CDR1 as SQVTM and CDR2 as ANQGSEA. The CDR3 consists of 12 residues. V gave up 7 bases and J gave up 5 bases, with 14 bases separating them. In DNA form, the CDR3 reads TGCAGCGCCGAAGGGGCGGGGGAGACCCAGTACTTC. Translation gives CSAEGAGETQYF.

In this sample, this clonotype turned up a few times. This chain connects TRBV18 to TRBJ1-5; TRBD1 matches 8 bases. The CDR3 is 17 residues long. Germline CDR1 and CDR2: KGHSH and LQKENI. With 2 bases clipped from V and 2 bases from J, the junction kept 8 bases outside the gene matches. The CDR3 region has the DNA TGTGCCAGCTCACCAGACAGGGGAGGGTCTGGCAATCAGCCCCAGCATTTT. The encoded protein is CASSPDRGGSGNQPQHF.

This clonotype has at least ten counts. V usage is TRBV4-3 and J usage is TRBJ2-2; D is perhaps TRBD2 (6 bases). The CDR3 runs 18 residues. V was cut by 0 bases and J by 3 bases, with 17 bases left in between. CDR1 is LGHNA and CDR2 is YSLEER in the germline V gene. The CDR3 DNA reads as TGCGCCAGCAGCCAAGATCTTGTTGGGGGGACGGACACCGGGGAGCTGTTTTTT. As protein: CASSQDLVGGTDTGELFF.

This clonotype was counted ten times or more. The rearrangement links TRBV2 to TRBJ2-1; 10 bases align to TRBD1. CDR1 is SNHLY and CDR2 is FYNNEI in the germline V gene. The CDR3 has 16 residues. The trim removed 3 bases at V and 3 bases at J, leaving 5 bases unmatched. The DNA for the CDR3 is TGTGCCAGCAGTGATGGACAGGGGGAGAACTACAATGAGCAGTTCTTC. It is translated as CASSDGQGENYNEQFF.

The chain links TRBV11-2 to TRBJ2-3; a weak D match, TRBD2 (5 bases). Germline V gene lookup returns CDR1 SGHAT and CDR2 FQNNGV. The CDR3 has 17 amino acids. The ends were cut back, 5 bases at V and 0 bases at J, with 18 bases in the middle. The CDR3: CASSEGYSHPSTDTQYF. The CDR3 DNA is TGTGCCAGCAGCGAGGGCTACTCCCATCCCAGCACAGATACGCAGTATTTT.

The V call is TRBV3-1, the J call TRBJ2-1, with D perhaps matching TRBD2 (5 bases). V lost 6 bases and J lost 6, with 18 bases in between. CDR1 LGHDT and CDR2 YNNKEL come from the germline V gene (reference sequence). CDR3 length: 15 amino acids. The CDR3 sequence is CASRPGLGRANEQFF. CDR3 coding DNA: TGTGCCAGCAGACCCGGACTGGGTAGGGCCAATGAGCAGTTCTTC.

This clonotype turned up a few times. The chain recombines TRBV20-1 with TRBJ1-2; no reliable D call. The CDR3 sequence is 14 residues long. The germline V gene has CDR1 DFQATT and CDR2 SNEGSKA (reference sequence). The V end lost 0 bases, the J end lost 8 bases, and 16 bases lay between the germline ends. CDR3 sequence reads: CSARDPRTAEGYTF. The CDR3 nucleotides are TGCAGTGCTAGAGATCCCCGGACGGCTGAGGGCTACACCTTC.

The chain employs TRBV3-1 and TRBJ2-3; a weak D match, TRBD1 (6 bases). The CDR3 extends over 15 amino acids. Germline assignment: CDR1 LGHDT and CDR2 YNNKEL (reference sequence). With 1 base removed from V and 2 bases from J, the gap between germline ends came to 10 bases. CDR3 sequence: CASSQGGGHTDTQYF. CDR3 nucleotide sequence: TGTGCCAGCAGCCAAGGAGGGGGACACACAGATACGCAGTATTTT.

V is TRBV6-4 and J is TRBJ2-1; 13 bases agree with TRBD2. There are 15 residues in the CDR3. The V gene end was trimmed by 4 bases and the J gene end by 7 bases; junction bases not matched to a gene: 4. Germline V lookup: CDR1 MRHNA, CDR2 SNTAGT. The CDR3 spells CASSAGTSGDNEQFF. CDR3 in DNA: TGTGCCAGCAGTGCCGGGACTAGCGGGGATAATGAGCAGTTCTTC.

Turning to this clonotype: The germline gene is not matched at one end of the junction; a read error may be the cause. The rearrangement joins TRBV7-6 to TRBJ2-2; weak D call: TRBD2 (7 bases). CDR3 length: 15 amino acids. From germline, CDR1 is SGHVS and CDR2 FNYEAQ. The CDR3, as DNA: TGTGCCAGCAGCTTGGGACTCCGGGGGGCCGGGGAGCTGTTATTT. It is translated as CASSLGLRGAGELLF.

This clonotype was seen a few times. The CDR3 DNA reads TGTGCCAGCCGGAGACAGGTCGAAGGACAGCAGTACTTC. It translates to CASRRQVEGQQYF. The gene calls are TRBV27 and TRBJ2-7; tentatively, D is TRBD1 (6 bases). The CDR3 totals 13 residues. V dropped 8 bases and J dropped 8 bases, with 19 bases sitting between them. CDR1 is MNHEY and CDR2 is SMNVEV in the germline V gene (reference sequence).

The chain's CDR3 is CASRPLTTGGTGKAFF. CDR3 nucleotide sequence: TGTGCCAGCAGACCACTAACCACCGGGGGGACAGGGAAGGCTTTCTTT. The rearrangement joins TRBV6-2 or TRBV6-3 to TRBJ1-1; 9 nucleotides line up with TRBD1. The CDR3 has 16 residues. The germline gives CDR1 MNHEY, CDR2 SVGEGT. V shed 6 bases and J 11 bases; nucleotides not matched to a gene: 19.